The TCR beta chain described here comes from a study of blood T cell repertoires in COVID-19. The overall study: Acute and convalescent COVID-19 specimens originated in the United States, Italy and Spain. Nucleic acid was either cDNA or gDNA, and it came from T cells, B-cell-depleted T cells, or PBMCs.

V was clipped by 6 bases and J by 11 bases, with 13 bases between them. Per the germline V gene, CDR1 is MDHEN and CDR2 is SYDVKM. The CDR3 runs 11 residues. In the original processing: By means of reference gene primer amplification, nucleated cell counts were estimated. Sequenced by immunoSEQ multiplex PCR; TCRdb stores in-frame clones only, minus some. V and J calls and clone size are those listed in that table; D and trimming were worked out from the DNA. The sample yields around 250,000 clones, around 84% seen once. Sequenced sample: peripheral blood. This chain links TRBV28 with TRBJ1-1, with D perhaps TRBD1 (5 bases). The receptor was isolated from a woman between 18 and 30 years old with acute or convalescent COVID-19. CDR3 DNA: TGTGCCAGCAGGACCACAGGTGTCGCTTTCTTT. Protein product: CASRTTGVAFF.